This entry describes one T cell receptor beta chain. This specimen belongs to a study of cytotoxic CD8 clonotypes in ibrutinib-treated CLL. Only in-frame clones appear in the TCRdb table, and some are missing; sequencing was by immunoSEQ multiplex PCR. There are 160,000 or so clones in the sample; 70% to 90% occur only once, and 3% to 3.5% lies in the top ten. The germline V gene encodes CDR1 MNHNS and CDR2 SASEGT. CDR3 length: 10 residues. V lost 8 bases, J lost 3 bases, and 5 bases lay in between. The receptor was isolated from a human donor with chronic lymphocytic leukemia. The chain combines TRBV6-1 with TRBJ2-7; no clear D. This specimen was PBMCs, taken at disease progression, from a patient treated with ibrutinib. The CDR3 DNA reads TGTGCCAGCGCGAACTACGAGCAGTACTTC. It yields the protein CASANYEQYF.